The present entry profiles one T cell receptor (beta chain) with its context. The target antigen is unknown. This sample stems from a study of T cell responses to AZD1222 COVID-19 vaccine. The study's findings and limits: Clonal diversity was possibly underestimated, and white British individuals and females predominated among donors. Across spike, vaccine-associated CD4 TCRs were found, dominant at 160-218 and 743-854. After two AZD1222 doses, spike-specific TCR breadth and depth rose versus day 0.

Here immunoSEQ multiplex PCR was the method, and the copy in TCRdb shows in-frame clones only, minus some. The sample lists roughly 150,000 clones; approximately 88% were seen once. The germline V and J ends were trimmed by 4 bases and 3 bases, with 16 bases remaining between them. The germline gives CDR1 SGHRS, CDR2 YFSETQ. CDR3 size: 15 residues. The specimen was peripheral blood, collected on day 0 of MenACWY control vaccination. The chain links TRBV5-1 to TRBJ2-5; maybe TRBD1 (6 bases). The TCR sequence derives from an adult in good health. This chain's CDR3 is CASSRTGTPEETQYF. In DNA, the CDR3 is TGCGCCAGCAGCCGCACCGGGACACCTGAAGAGACCCAGTACTTC.